This T cell receptor beta chain was identified during a study of blood T cell repertoires in COVID-19. Overall study: Both acute and convalescent COVID-19 samples were obtained from the United States, Italy and Spain. Sources were T cells, B-cell-depleted T cells, or PBMCs; the material itself was cDNA or gDNA.

The CDR3 totals 17 residues. CDR1 and CDR2 (germline): LNHNV, YYDKDF (reference sequence). With 0 bases removed from V and 2 bases from J, the gap between germline ends came to 14 bases. Authors' processing steps: Reference gene primer amplification gave nucleated cell count estimates. The method was immunoSEQ multiplex PCR; TCRdb's version includes in-frame clones alone and lacks a portion of them. That table gives V, J and clone size, and the DNA gave D and trimming. This sample has some 150,000 clones, with roughly 76% found just once. The clonotype comes from a woman in her forties or fifties with active or convalescent COVID-19. V and J are TRBV15 and TRBJ1-5, with D perhaps matching TRBD1 (5 bases). Sequencing input: peripheral blood. The chain's CDR3 is CATSRDRGLSGNQPQHF. As DNA, the CDR3 is TGTGCCACCAGCAGAGATCGGGGACTCAGCGGCAATCAGCCCCAGCATTTT.